The source of this T cell receptor beta chain is a study of CD8 T cells in ankylosing spondylitis. The study, taken as a whole, reports: Within matched ankylosing spondylitis synovial fluid, disease-linked clones were reportedly significantly enriched. Within ankylosing spondylitis blood, a TCR beta motif made up of several highly homologous variants appeared to be characteristic.

This clonotype showed up many times. Antigen unknown. Quantitative 5'-RACE was performed with molecular barcodes, and it yielded the TCR beta libraries. TCRdb re-analysed the 5' RACE reads in MiXCR, keeping a single row per CDR3 protein. The table shows roughly 490,000 distinct CDR3 sequences, with 5.3% occurring only once. Germline CDR1 reads SGHTA; CDR2 reads FQGNSA. CDR3 length equals 14 residues. Between the trimmed V and J ends, which lost 0 bases and 2 bases, there was a span of 7 bases. The origin of this receptor is a male donor with ankylosing spondylitis. The rearrangement joins TRBV7-2 to TRBJ1-1; D gene uncertain. The sequenced sample consisted of blood, either unsorted or a sorted T cell fraction (not recorded which). The CDR3 nucleotides read TGTGCCAGCAGCTTAGCGTGGGATAACACTGAAGCTTTCTTT. Translated, it gives CASSLAWDNTEAFF.